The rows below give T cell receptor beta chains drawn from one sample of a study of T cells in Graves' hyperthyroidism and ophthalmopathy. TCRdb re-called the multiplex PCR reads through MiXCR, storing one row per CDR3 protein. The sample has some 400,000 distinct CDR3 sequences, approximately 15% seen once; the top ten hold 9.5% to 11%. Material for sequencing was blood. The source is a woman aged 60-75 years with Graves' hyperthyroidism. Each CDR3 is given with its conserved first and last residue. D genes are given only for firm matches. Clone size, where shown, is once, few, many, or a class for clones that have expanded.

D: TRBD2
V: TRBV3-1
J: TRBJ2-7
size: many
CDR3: CASSHGLAGSYEQYF
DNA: TGTGCCAGCAGCCACGGACTAGCGGGATCCTACGAGCAGTACTTC

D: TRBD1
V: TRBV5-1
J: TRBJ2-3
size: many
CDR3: CASRFRDRGMDTQYF
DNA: TGCGCCAGCAGGTTCCGGGACAGGGGCATGGATACGCAGTATTTT

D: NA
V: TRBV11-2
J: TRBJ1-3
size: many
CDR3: CASSFPTGGDGNTIYF
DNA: TGTGCCAGCAGCTTCCCTACCGGTGGGGACGGAAACACCATATATTTT

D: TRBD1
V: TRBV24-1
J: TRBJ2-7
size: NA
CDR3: CATSETGRYEQYF
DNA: TGTGCCACCAGCGAGACAGGGAGATACGAGCAGTACTTC

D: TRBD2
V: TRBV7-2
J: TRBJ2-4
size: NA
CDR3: CASSRTSGRVDIQYF
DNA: TGTGCCAGCAGCCGGACTAGCGGGAGAGTAGACATTCAGTACTTC

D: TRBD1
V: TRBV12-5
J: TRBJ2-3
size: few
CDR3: CASGWGQGSTDTQYF
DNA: TGTGCTAGTGGCTGGGGACAGGGAAGCACAGATACGCAGTATTTT

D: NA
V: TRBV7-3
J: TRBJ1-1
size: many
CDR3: CASSPRPNTEAFF
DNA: TGTGCCAGCAGCCCCCGGCCCAACACTGAAGCTTTCTTT

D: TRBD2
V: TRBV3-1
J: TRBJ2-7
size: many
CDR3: CASSHSGRGYEQYF
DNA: TGTGCCAGCAGCCATAGCGGGAGAGGCTACGAGCAGTACTTC

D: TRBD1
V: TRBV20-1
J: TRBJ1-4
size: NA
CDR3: CSARGRSDRGPREKLFF
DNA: TGCAGTGCTAGAGGTCGATCCGATAGGGGGCCCAGAGAAAAACTGTTTTTT

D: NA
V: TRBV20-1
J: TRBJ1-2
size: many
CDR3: CSARESGGRGSKTF
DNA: TGCAGTGCTAGAGAATCGGGGGGCAGGGGTTCAAAAACCTTC

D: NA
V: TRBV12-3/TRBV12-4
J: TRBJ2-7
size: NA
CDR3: CASSHRGGSGEQYF
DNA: TGTGCCAGCAGTCATAGAGGGGGAAGCGGCGAGCAGTACTTC

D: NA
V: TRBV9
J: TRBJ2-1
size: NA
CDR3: CASSVEGGDEQFF
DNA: TGTGCCAGCAGCGTGGAGGGGGGCGACGAGCAGTTCTTC

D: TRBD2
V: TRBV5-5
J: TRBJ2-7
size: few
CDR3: CASSPQLLAGGPKTYEQYF
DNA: TGTGCCAGCAGCCCGCAACTGCTAGCGGGAGGCCCGAAGACCTACGAGCAGTACTTC

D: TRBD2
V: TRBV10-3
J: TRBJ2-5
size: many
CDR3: CAIRSTSGKQETQYF
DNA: TGTGCCATCAGATCGACTAGCGGAAAACAAGAGACCCAGTACTTC

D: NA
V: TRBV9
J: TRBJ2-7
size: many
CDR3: CASSVGWGERAYEQYF
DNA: TGTGCCAGCAGCGTAGGATGGGGAGAGAGGGCCTACGAGCAGTACTTC

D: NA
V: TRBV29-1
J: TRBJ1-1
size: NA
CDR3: CSAYDTRRLEAFF
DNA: TGCAGCGCTTACGACACGCGCCGTCTCGAAGCTTTCTTT

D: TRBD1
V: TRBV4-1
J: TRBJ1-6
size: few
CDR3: CASSQDDRESPLHF
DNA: TGCGCCAGCAGCCAGGATGACAGGGAATCACCCCTCCACTTT

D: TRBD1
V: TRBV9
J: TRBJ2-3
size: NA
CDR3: CASSVRSDRGRDTQYF
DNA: TGTGCCAGCAGCGTAAGGTCGGACAGGGGCCGAGATACGCAGTATTTT

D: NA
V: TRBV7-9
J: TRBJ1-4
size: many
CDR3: CASSLVNRDNEKLFF
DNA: TGTGCCAGCAGCTTAGTCAACAGGGACAATGAAAAACTGTTTTTT

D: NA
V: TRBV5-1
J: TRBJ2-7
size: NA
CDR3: CASSTGESSYEQYF
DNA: TGCGCCAGCAGCACTGGGGAGAGCTCCTACGAGCAGTACTTC

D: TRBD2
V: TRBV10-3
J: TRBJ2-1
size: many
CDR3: CAISPGTSGRRGSQFF
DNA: TGTGCCATCAGTCCCGGGACTAGCGGGAGAAGGGGGTCGCAGTTCTTC

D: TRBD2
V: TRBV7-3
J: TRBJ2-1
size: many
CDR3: CASSLVPGTSGSSYNEQFF
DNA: TGTGCCAGCAGCTTAGTCCCTGGGACTAGCGGGAGTTCCTACAATGAGCAGTTCTTC

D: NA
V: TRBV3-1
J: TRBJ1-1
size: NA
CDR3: CASNQPRDNTEAFF
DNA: TGTGCCAGCAACCAGCCTAGAGATAACACTGAAGCTTTCTTT

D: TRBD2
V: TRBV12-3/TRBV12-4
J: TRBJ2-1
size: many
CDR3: CASTPSLAGAVEQFF
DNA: TGTGCCAGCACCCCCTCGCTAGCGGGAGCGGTTGAGCAGTTCTTC

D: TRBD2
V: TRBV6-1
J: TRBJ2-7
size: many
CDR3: CASSYGSGRSEEQYF
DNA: TGTGCCAGCAGTTATGGTAGCGGGAGGTCTGAGGAGCAGTACTTC

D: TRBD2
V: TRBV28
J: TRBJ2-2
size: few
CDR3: CASRALAGSFNTGELFF
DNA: TGTGCCAGCAGGGCCCTAGCGGGGTCTTTTAACACCGGGGAGCTGTTTTTT

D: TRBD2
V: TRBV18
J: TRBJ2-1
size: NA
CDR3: CASSPPGTTNNEQFF
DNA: TGTGCCAGCTCACCACCCGGGACTACCAACAATGAGCAGTTCTTC

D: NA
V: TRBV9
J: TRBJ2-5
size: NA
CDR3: CASSPDWGETQYF
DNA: TGTGCCAGCAGCCCCGACTGGGGAGAGACCCAGTACTTC

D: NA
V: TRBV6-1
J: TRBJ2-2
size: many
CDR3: CASSAHSVSDTGELFF
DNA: TGTGCCAGCAGTGCCCATAGCGTATCGGACACCGGGGAGCTGTTTTTT

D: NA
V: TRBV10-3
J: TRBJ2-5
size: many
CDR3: CAISEGWETQYF
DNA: TGTGCCATCAGTGAAGGGTGGGAGACCCAGTACTTC

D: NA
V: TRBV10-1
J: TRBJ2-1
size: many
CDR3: CASSESVRSRIGEQFF
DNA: TGCGCCAGCAGTGAGTCGGTCAGGAGTAGAATCGGTGAGCAGTTCTTC

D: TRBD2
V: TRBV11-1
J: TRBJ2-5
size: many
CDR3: CASSLVAGGETQYF
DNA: TGTGCCAGCAGCTTAGTCGCGGGAGGCGAGACCCAGTACTTC

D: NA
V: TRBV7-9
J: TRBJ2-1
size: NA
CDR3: CASSLGRGEYNEQFF
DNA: TGTGCCAGCAGCTTAGGTAGGGGGGAATACAATGAGCAGTTCTTC

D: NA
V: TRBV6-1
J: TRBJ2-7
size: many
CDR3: CASSLTGTSYEQYF
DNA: TGTGCCAGCAGTCTGACAGGAACCTCCTACGAGCAGTACTTC

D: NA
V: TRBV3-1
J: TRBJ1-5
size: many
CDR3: CASSQGEYQPQHF
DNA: TGTGCCAGCAGCCAAGGGGAATATCAGCCCCAGCATTTT

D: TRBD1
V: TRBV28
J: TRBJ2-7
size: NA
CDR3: CATLTASGTGYEQYF
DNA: TGTGCCACCCTCACCGCTTCCGGGACAGGTTACGAGCAGTACTTC

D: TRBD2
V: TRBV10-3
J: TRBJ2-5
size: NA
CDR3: CASSAGDGETQYF
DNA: TGTGCCTCCAGTGCGGGGGACGGAGAGACCCAGTACTTC

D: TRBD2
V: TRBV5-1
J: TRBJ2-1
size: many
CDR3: CASSLPGLAGKGEQFF
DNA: TGCGCCAGCAGCTTGCCGGGACTAGCGGGAAAGGGTGAGCAGTTCTTC

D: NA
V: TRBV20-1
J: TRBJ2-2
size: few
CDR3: CCAATRGNTGELFF
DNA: TGCTGTGCCGCGACTAGGGGGAACACCGGGGAGCTGTTTTTT

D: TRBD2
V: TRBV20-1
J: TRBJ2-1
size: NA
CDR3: CSPIPGLASHEQFF
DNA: TGCAGTCCGATTCCGGGACTAGCGTCCCATGAGCAGTTCTTC

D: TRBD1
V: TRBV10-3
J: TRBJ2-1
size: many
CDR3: CAITPTGGSYNEQFF
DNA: TGTGCCATCACGCCCACAGGGGGCTCCTACAATGAGCAGTTCTTC

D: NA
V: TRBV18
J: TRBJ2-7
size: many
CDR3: CASSLISDGSYEQYF
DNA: TGTGCCAGCTCACTCATCTCGGACGGATCCTACGAGCAGTACTTC

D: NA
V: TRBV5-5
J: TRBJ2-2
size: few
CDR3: CASSYLGGELFF
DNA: TGTGCCAGCAGCTACCTGGGTGGGGAGCTGTTTTTT

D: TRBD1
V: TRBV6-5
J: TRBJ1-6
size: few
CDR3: CASSYRGTEYNSPLHF
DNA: TGTGCCAGCAGTTACCGGGGGACAGAGTATAATTCACCCCTCCACTTT

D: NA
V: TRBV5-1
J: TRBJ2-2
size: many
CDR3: CASSFGVDPANTGELFF
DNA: TGCGCCAGCAGCTTTGGTGTGGACCCCGCGAACACCGGGGAGCTGTTTTTT

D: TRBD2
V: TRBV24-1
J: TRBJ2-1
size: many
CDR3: CATSDLQSRRGGTYNEQFF
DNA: TGTGCCACCAGTGATTTGCAATCTCGGCGGGGGGGAACCTACAATGAGCAGTTCTTC